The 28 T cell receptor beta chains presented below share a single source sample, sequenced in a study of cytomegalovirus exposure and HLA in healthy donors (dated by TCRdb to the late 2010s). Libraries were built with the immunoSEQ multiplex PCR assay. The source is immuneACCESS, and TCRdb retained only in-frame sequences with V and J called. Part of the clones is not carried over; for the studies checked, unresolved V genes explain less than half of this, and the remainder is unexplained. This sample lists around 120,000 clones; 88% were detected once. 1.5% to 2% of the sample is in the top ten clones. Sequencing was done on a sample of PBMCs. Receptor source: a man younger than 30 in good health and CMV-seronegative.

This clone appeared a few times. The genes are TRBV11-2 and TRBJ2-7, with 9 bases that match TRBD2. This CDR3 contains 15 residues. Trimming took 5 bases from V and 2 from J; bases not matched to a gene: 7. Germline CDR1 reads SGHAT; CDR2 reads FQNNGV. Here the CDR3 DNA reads TGTGCCAGCAGCCTCAGGCGGGAGGGCCCCTACGAGCAGTACTTC. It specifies CASSLRREGPYEQYF.

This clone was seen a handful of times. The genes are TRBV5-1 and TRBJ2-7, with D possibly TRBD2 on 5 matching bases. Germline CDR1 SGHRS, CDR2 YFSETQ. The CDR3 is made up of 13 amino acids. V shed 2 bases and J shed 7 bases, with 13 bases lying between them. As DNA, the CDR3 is TGCGCCAGCAGCTTAGGCCTTCGGGGAGAGCAGTACTTC. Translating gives CASSLGLRGEQYF.

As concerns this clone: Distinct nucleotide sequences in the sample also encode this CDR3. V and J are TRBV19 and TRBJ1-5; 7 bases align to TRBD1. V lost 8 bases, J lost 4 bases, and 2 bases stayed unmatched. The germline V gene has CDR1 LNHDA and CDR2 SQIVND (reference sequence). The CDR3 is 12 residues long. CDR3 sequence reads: CASRQGNQPQHF. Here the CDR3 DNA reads TGTGCCAGTCGACAGGGAAATCAGCCCCAGCATTTT.

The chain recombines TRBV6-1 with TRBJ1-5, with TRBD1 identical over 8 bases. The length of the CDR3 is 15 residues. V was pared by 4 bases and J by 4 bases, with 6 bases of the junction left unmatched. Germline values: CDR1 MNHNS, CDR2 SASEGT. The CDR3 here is CASSVLDRANQPQHF. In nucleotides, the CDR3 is TGTGCCAGCAGTGTCCTGGACAGGGCAAATCAGCCCCAGCATTTT.

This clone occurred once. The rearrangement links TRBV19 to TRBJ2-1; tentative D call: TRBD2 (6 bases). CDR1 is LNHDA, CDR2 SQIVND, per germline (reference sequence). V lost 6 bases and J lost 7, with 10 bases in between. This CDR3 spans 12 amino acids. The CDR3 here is CASRREPNEQFF. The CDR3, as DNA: TGTGCCAGTAGACGGGAGCCTAATGAGCAGTTCTTC.

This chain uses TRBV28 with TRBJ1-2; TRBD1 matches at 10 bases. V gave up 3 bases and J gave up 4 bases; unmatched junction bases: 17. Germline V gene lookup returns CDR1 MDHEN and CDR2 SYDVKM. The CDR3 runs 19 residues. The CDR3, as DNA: TGTGCCAGCAGTTTTTTACCGAGCCGGGACAGGGGACCGTCCTATGGCTACACCTTC. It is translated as CASSFLPSRDRGPSYGYTF.

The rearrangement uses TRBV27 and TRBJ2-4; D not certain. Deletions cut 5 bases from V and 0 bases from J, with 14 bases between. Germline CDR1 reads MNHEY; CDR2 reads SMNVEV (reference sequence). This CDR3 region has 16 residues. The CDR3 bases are TGTGCCAGCAGTCCACCCGGTCCGCTAGCCAAAAACATTCAGTACTTC. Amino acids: CASSPPGPLAKNIQYF.

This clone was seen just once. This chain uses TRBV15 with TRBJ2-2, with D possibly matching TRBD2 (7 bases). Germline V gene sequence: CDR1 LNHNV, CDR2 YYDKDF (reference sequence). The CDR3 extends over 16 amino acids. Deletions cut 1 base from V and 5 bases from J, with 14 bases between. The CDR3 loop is CATSRGGGVRTGELFF. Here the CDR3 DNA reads TGTGCCACCAGCAGAGGGGGGGGCGTAAGAACCGGGGAGCTGTTTTTT.

This CDR3 is CASSLMTSGRYNEQFF. The CDR3 nucleotides are TGTGCCAGCAGCTTAATGACTAGCGGGAGGTACAATGAGCAGTTCTTC. The chain is built from TRBV7-9 and TRBJ2-1; TRBD2 agrees at 13 bases. The CDR3 extends over 16 amino acids. Trimming cost V 2 bases and J 4 bases; bases outside gene matches: 2. Germline assignment: CDR1 SEHNR and CDR2 FQNEAQ (reference sequence).

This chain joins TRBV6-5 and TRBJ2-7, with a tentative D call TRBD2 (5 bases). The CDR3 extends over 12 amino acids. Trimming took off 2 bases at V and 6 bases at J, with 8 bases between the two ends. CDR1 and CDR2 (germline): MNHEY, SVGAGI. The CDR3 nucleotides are TGTGCCAGCAGTTACGGGGAGTCCGAGCAGTACTTC. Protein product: CASSYGESEQYF.

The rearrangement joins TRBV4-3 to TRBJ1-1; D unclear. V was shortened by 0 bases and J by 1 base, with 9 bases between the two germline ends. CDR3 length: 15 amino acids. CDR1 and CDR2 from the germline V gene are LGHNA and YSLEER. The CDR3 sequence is CASSQDFYQNTEAFF. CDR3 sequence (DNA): TGCGCCAGCAGCCAAGATTTCTACCAGAACACTGAAGCTTTCTTT.

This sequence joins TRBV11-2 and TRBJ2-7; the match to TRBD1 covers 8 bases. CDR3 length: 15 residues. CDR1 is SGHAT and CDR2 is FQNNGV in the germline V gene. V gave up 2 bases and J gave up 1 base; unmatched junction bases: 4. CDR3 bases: TGTGCCAGCAGCTTAACCCGGACAGGGTCCTACGAGCAGTACTTC. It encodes CASSLTRTGSYEQYF.

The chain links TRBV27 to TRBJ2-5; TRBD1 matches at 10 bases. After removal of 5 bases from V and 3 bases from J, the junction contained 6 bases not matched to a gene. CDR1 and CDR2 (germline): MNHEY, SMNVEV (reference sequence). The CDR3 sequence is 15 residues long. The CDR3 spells CASSPLGQGEETQYF. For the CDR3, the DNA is TGTGCCAGCAGTCCCCTAGGACAGGGGGAAGAGACCCAGTACTTC.

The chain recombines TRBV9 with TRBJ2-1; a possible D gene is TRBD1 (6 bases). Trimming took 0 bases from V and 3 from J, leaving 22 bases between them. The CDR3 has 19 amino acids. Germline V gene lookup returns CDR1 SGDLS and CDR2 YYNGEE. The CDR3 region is CASSVGHLRRGGLYNEQFF. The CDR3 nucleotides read TGTGCCAGCAGCGTAGGTCATCTCAGGCGAGGGGGTCTCTACAATGAGCAGTTCTTC.

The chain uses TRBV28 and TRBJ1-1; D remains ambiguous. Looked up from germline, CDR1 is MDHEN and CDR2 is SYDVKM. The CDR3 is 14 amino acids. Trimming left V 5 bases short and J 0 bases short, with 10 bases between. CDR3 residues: CASSLEEVNTEAFF. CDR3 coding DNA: TGTGCCAGCAGTCTCGAAGAGGTGAACACTGAAGCTTTCTTT.

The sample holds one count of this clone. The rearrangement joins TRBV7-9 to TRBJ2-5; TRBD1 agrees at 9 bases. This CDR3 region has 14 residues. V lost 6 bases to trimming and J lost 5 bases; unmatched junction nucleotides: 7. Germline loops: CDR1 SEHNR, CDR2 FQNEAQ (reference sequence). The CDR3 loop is CASSPTGGGETQYF. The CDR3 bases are TGTGCCAGCAGTCCCACAGGGGGCGGGGAGACCCAGTACTTC.

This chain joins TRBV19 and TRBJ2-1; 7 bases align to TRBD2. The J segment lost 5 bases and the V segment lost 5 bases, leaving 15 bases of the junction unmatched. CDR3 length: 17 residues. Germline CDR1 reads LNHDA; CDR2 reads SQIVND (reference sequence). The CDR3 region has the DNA TGTGCCAGTAGTCCCTATGGAGCTAGCGGAAGTAACAATGAGCAGTTCTTC. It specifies CASSPYGASGSNNEQFF.

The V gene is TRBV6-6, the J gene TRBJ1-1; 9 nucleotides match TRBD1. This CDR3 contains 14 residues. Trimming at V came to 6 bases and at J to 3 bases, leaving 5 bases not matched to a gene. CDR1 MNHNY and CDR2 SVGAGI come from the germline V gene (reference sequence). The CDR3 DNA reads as TGTGCCAGCAGGGCCCGGACAGGGGACACTGAAGCTTTCTTT. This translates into CASRARTGDTEAFF.

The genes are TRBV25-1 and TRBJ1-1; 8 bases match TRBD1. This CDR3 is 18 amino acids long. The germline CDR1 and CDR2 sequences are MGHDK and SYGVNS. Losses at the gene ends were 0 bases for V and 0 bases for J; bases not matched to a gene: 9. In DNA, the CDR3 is TGTGCCAGCAGTGAATATATCCTTGGACAGGGCATGAACACTGAAGCTTTCTTT. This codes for CASSEYILGQGMNTEAFF.

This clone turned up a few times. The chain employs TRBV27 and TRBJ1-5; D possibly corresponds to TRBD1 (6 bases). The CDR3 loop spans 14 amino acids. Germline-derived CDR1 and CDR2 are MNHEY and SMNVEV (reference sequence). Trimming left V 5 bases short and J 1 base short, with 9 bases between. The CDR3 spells CASSIGTSNQPQHF. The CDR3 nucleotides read TGTGCCAGCAGTATCGGGACAAGCAATCAGCCCCAGCATTTT.

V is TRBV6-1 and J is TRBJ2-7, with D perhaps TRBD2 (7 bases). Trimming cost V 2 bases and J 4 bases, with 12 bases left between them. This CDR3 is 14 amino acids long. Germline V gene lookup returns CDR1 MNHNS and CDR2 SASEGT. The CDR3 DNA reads TGTGCCAGCAGTGAAAGGGGGAGGGTTTACGAGCAGTACTTC. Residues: CASSERGRVYEQYF.

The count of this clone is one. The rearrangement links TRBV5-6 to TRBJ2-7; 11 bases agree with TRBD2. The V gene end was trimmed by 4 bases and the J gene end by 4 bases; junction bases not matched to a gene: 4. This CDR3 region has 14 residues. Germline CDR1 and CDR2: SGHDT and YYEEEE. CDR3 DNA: TGTGCCAGCAGCCGACTAGCGGGATATTACGAGCAGTACTTC. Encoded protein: CASSRLAGYYEQYF. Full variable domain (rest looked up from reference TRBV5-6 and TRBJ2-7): DAGVTQSPTHLIKTRGQQVTLRCSPKSGHDTVSWYQQALGQGPQFIFQYYEEEERQRGNFPDRFSGHQFPNYSSELNVNALLLGDSALYLCASSRLAGYYEQYFGPGTRLTVT.

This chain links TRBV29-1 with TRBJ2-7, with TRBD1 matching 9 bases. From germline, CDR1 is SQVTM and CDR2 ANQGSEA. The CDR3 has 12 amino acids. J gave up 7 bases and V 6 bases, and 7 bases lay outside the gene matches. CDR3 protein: CSVEMTGGEQYF. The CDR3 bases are TGCAGCGTGGAGATGACAGGGGGTGAGCAGTACTTC.

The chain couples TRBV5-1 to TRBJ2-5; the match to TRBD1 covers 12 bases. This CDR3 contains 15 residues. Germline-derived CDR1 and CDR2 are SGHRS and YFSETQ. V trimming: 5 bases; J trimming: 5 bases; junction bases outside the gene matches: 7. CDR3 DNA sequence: TGCGCCAGCAGTGCCGGGACAGGGGGCCAGGAGACCCAGTACTTC. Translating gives CASSAGTGGQETQYF. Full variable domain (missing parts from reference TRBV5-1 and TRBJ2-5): KAGVTQTPRYLIKTRGQQVTLSCSPISGHRSVSWYQQTPGQGLQFLFEYFSETQRNKGNFPGRFSGRQFSNSRSEMNVSTLELGDSALYLCASSAGTGGQETQYFGPGTRLLVL.

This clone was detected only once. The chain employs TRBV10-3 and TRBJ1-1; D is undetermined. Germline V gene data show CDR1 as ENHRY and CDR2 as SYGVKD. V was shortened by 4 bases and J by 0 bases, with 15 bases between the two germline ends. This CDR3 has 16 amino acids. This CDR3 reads CAISGATEGMNTEAFF. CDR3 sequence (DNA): TGTGCCATCAGTGGGGCTACCGAGGGAATGAACACTGAAGCTTTCTTT.

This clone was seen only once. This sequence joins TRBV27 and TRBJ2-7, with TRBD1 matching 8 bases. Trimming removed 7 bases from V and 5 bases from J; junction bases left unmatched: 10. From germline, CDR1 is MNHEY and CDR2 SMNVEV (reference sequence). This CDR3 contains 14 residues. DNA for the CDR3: TGTGCCAGCACCTCGGGACAGGTAGGCGACGAGCAGTACTTC. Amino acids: CASTSGQVGDEQYF.

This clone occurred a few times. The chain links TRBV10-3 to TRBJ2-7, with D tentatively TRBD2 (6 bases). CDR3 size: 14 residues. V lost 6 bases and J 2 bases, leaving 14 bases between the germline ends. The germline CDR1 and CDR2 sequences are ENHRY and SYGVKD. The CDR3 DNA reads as TGTGCCATCAGGGAGGGGAGTGGGGCCTACGAGCAGTACTTC. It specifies CAIREGSGAYEQYF.

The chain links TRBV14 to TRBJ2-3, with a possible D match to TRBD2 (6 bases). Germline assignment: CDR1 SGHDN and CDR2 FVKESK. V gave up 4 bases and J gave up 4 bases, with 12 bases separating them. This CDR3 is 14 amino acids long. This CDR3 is CASSLTRIADTQYF. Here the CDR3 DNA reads TGTGCCAGCAGCCTGACTAGAATAGCAGATACGCAGTATTTT.